A single sample gave rise to the 29 T cell receptor beta chains below, sequenced in a study of T-cell reconstitution after alpha-beta-depleted transplantation in children. Researchers prepared the TCRbeta library using unique molecular identifiers, the study reports. TCRdb fed the PCR reads into MiXCR, producing one record per CDR3 protein. This sample has some 840,000 distinct CDR3 sequences, with 16% found just once. This specimen consisted of PBMCs, mostly from graft donor cells, obtained 360 days after TCRalphabeta/CD19-depleted stem cell transplant. The receptors stem from a male patient between 10 and 17 years old who had a stem cell transplant for acute lymphoblastic leukemia, so the T cells may come from the graft donor.

The sample holds a few counts of this clonotype. The chain employs TRBV2 and TRBJ2-1, with 7 bases aligning to TRBD1. CDR3 size: 14 residues. From germline, CDR1 is SNHLY and CDR2 FYNNEI. V shed 6 bases, J shed 4 bases, and the junction held 6 bases outside the gene matches. The CDR3 region has the DNA TGTGCCAGCAGCTCGGAGGACAGGTACAATGAGCAGTTCTTC. Residues: CASSSEDRYNEQFF. The full variable domain, completed using reference TRBV2 and TRBJ2-1, is EPEVTQTPSHQVTQMGQEVILRCVPISNHLYFYWYRQILGQKVEFLVSFYNNEISEKSEIFDDQFSVERPDGSNFTLKIRSTKLEDSAMYFCASSSEDRYNEQFFGPGTRLTVL.

This clonotype came up a few times. The DNA for the CDR3 is TGCGCCAGCAGCCCCTCCATAGACAGGGGCTACGAGCAGTACTTC. It encodes CASSPSIDRGYEQYF. This chain uses TRBV5-1 with TRBJ2-7, with TRBD1 identical over 8 bases. Germline V lookup: CDR1 SGHRS, CDR2 YFSETQ. Trimming cost V 4 bases and J 3 bases; bases outside gene matches: 9. The CDR3 covers 15 residues. Full variable domain (remainder filled in from reference TRBV5-1 and TRBJ2-7): KAGVTQTPRYLIKTRGQQVTLSCSPISGHRSVSWYQQTPGQGLQFLFEYFSETQRNKGNFPGRFSGRQFSNSRSEMNVSTLELGDSALYLCASSPSIDRGYEQYFGPGTRLTVT.

This chain uses TRBV4-2 with TRBJ2-7; TRBD2 aligns across 9 bases. Germline V gene lookup returns CDR1 LGHNA and CDR2 YNFKEQ. This CDR3 has 16 residues. Trimming cost V 2 bases and J 3 bases; bases outside gene matches: 8. The DNA for the CDR3 is TGTGCCAGCAGCCAACCGAGGCTAGCGGGATTCTACGAGCAGTACTTC. Amino acid sequence: CASSQPRLAGFYEQYF.

The chain has TRBV5-1 and TRBJ2-7; D unresolved. The ends were cut back, 4 bases at V and 0 bases at J, with 17 bases in the middle. Germline V CDR1 and CDR2: SGHRS, YFSETQ. This CDR3 comprises 16 residues. DNA of the CDR3: TGCGCCAGCAGCCTATTACGCCGCAGCGACTCCTACGAGCAGTACTTC. Its protein product is CASSLLRRSDSYEQYF. Based on the CDR3 plus reference TRBV5-1 and TRBJ2-7, the full variable domain is KAGVTQTPRYLIKTRGQQVTLSCSPISGHRSVSWYQQTPGQGLQFLFEYFSETQRNKGNFPGRFSGRQFSNSRSEMNVSTLELGDSALYLCASSLLRRSDSYEQYFGPGTRLTVT.

The rearrangement uses TRBV7-3 and TRBJ2-1; D remains unclear. This CDR3 contains 12 residues. Between the trimmed V and J ends, which lost 1 base and 8 bases, there was a span of 6 bases. Germline CDR1 and CDR2: SGHTA and FQGTGA. The CDR3 DNA reads TGTGCCAGCAGCTTAAGCAGCGATGAGCAGTTCTTC. The encoded protein is CASSLSSDEQFF. Variable domain in full (rest from reference TRBV7-3 and TRBJ2-1): GAGVSQTPSNKVTEKGKYVELRCDPISGHTALYWYRQSLGQGPEFLIYFQGTGAADDSGLPNDRFFAVRPEGSVSTLKIQRTERGDSAVYLCASSLSSDEQFFGPGTRLTVL.

This clonotype has at least ten counts. V is TRBV5-1 and J is TRBJ2-7; TRBD1 might be the D (6 bases). Trimming shortened V by 4 bases and J by 5 bases, and 16 bases separated the two germline ends. The CDR3 is made up of 14 amino acids. Germline assignment: CDR1 SGHRS and CDR2 YFSETQ. CDR3 in DNA: TGCGCCAGCAGCCGGGCAGGGGTGGTGGACGAGCAGTACTTC. Amino acid sequence: CASSRAGVVDEQYF.

The table lists this clonotype with many counts. CDR3 loop: CSVVGLYEQYF. The CDR3 bases are TGCAGCGTTGTGGGACTTTACGAGCAGTACTTC. The chain employs TRBV29-1 and TRBJ2-7; tentative D call: TRBD2 (6 bases). This CDR3 region has 11 residues. V shed 4 bases and J shed 4 bases, with 8 bases lying between them. Germline V gives CDR1 SQVTM, CDR2 ANQGSEA.

This clonotype was seen a handful of times. This sequence joins TRBV6-1 and TRBJ2-7; 7 bases match TRBD1. Per germline, CDR1 MNHNS and CDR2 SASEGT. The junction had 14 bases not matched to a gene; V was cut back by 8 bases and J by 7 bases. This CDR3 spans 14 amino acids. CDR3 bases: TGTGCCAGCGGGATACAGGGGCGCGTGTATGAGCAGTACTTC. Its protein product is CASGIQGRVYEQYF.

The chain carries TRBV29-1 and TRBJ2-1, with D perhaps matching TRBD1 or TRBD2 (5 bases each). The ends were cut back, 3 bases at V and 3 bases at J, with 12 bases in the middle. The CDR3 has 14 amino acids. Germline-derived CDR1 and CDR2 are SQVTM and ANQGSEA. The CDR3 bases are TGCAGCGTTGATGACTGGGACCTCTACAATGAGCAGTTCTTC. This sequence encodes CSVDDWDLYNEQFF.

V and J are TRBV12-3 or TRBV12-4 and TRBJ1-2, with TRBD1 matching over 9 bases. The CDR3 extends over 14 amino acids. Germline trimming cut 4 bases from V and 5 bases from J; bases unmatched to any gene: 5. CDR3 nucleotide sequence: TGTGCCAGCAGTTCATACAGGGGGCTGTATGGCTACACCTTC. The encoded protein is CASSSYRGLYGYTF.

This chain joins TRBV4-1 and TRBJ2-1; no reliable D call. Trimming cost V 1 base and J 0 bases, with 10 bases left between them. The germline CDR1 and CDR2 sequences are MGHRA and YSYEKL. The CDR3 totals 16 residues. The CDR3: CASSQVQASSYNEQFF. DNA for the CDR3: TGCGCCAGCAGCCAAGTTCAGGCTTCCTCCTACAATGAGCAGTTCTTC.

This clonotype was counted only a few times. This chain joins TRBV27 and TRBJ2-7, with D possibly being TRBD1 (5 bases). CDR3 length: 15 residues. V lost 2 bases and J 2 bases, leaving 13 bases between the germline ends. Germline-derived CDR1 and CDR2 are MNHEY and SMNVEV (reference sequence). The CDR3: CASSLLGLPTYEQYF. CDR3 DNA sequence: TGTGCCAGCAGTTTACTGGGGCTCCCCACCTACGAGCAGTACTTC.

This rearrangement joins TRBV12-3 or TRBV12-4 to TRBJ2-5, with D perhaps matching TRBD2 (6 bases). The CDR3 contains 18 residues. Between the trimmed V and J ends, which lost 4 bases and 2 bases, there was a span of 23 bases. For the CDR3, the DNA is TGTGCCAGCAGTTATTCAGCTAGCGAGGTCCTAAATCAAGAGACCCAGTACTTC. Its translation is CASSYSASEVLNQETQYF.

This clonotype was counted ten times or more. For the CDR3, the DNA is TGTGCCAGCAGTAGGCTGTACAATGAGCAGTTCTTC. Its translation: CASSRLYNEQFF. The chain couples TRBV12-3 or TRBV12-4 to TRBJ2-1; D remains unclear. The CDR3 sequence is 12 residues long. V lost 5 bases and J 4 bases, leaving 6 bases between the germline ends.

This clonotype was detected many times. V and J are TRBV13 and TRBJ1-5, with TRBD1 identical over 9 bases. V dropped 4 bases and J dropped 7; count of bases not matched to a gene: 5. The CDR3 runs 14 residues. From germline, CDR1 is PRHDT and CDR2 FYEKMQ (reference sequence). The CDR3 bases are TGTGCCAGCAGCTCCGGACAGGGGAGACAGCCCCAGCATTTT. Its translation: CASSSGQGRQPQHF.

The chain combines TRBV7-2 with TRBJ2-3, with D tentatively TRBD1 (6 bases). Trimming left V 6 bases short and J 3 bases short, with 16 bases between. Germline CDR1 SGHTA, CDR2 FQGNSA. The CDR3 is 15 amino acids. The CDR3 protein is CASSRQGIRTDTQYF. The CDR3, as DNA: TGTGCCAGCAGTCGGCAGGGGATAAGAACAGATACGCAGTATTTT.

V gene TRBV12-3 or TRBV12-4 combines with J gene TRBJ2-1, with 8 bases aligning to TRBD2. Trimming removed 3 bases from V and 6 bases from J; junction bases left unmatched: 7. The CDR3 totals 15 residues. CDR3 sequence: CASSFRGLAANEQFF. As DNA, the CDR3 is TGTGCCAGCAGTTTCAGAGGACTAGCAGCCAATGAGCAGTTCTTC.

This clonotype has only a few counts. V usage is TRBV27 and J usage is TRBJ1-5; maybe TRBD1 (6 bases). The CDR3 is made up of 15 amino acids. V lost 3 bases and J lost 0, with 9 bases in between. Looked up from germline, CDR1 is MNHEY and CDR2 is SMNVEV (reference sequence). Here the CDR3 DNA reads TGTGCCAGCAGTTTGCAGGGGTTTAGCAATCAGCCCCAGCATTTT. Translated, it gives CASSLQGFSNQPQHF.

This clonotype has a handful of counts. The chain is built from TRBV7-9 and TRBJ2-7; a weak D match, TRBD2 (5 bases). The V gene lost 2 bases and the J gene lost 7 bases, with 21 bases spanning the gap. This CDR3 is 16 amino acids long. The germline gives CDR1 SEHNR, CDR2 FQNEAQ (reference sequence). CDR3 in DNA: TGTGCCAGCAGCTTAAGAGCGCTCGATGGGTCGGGGGAGCAGTACTTC. Translation: CASSLRALDGSGEQYF.

This clonotype occurred a few times. The chain combines TRBV11-1 with TRBJ2-1; maybe TRBD2 (5 bases). The V gene lost 4 bases and the J gene lost 6 bases, with 25 bases spanning the gap. The germline V gene has CDR1 SGHAT and CDR2 FQDESV (reference sequence). The CDR3 runs 18 residues. CDR3 bases: TGTGCCAGCAGCTACGGCGTCCTAGCACCCCGCAAGGGCAATGAGCAGTTCTTC. Translation gives CASSYGVLAPRKGNEQFF.

Turning to this clonotype: A much larger clone is a single base away; this may be a read error. This chain connects TRBV29-1 to TRBJ2-7, with 9 bases that match TRBD2. CDR1 SQVTM and CDR2 ANQGSEA come from the germline V gene. This CDR3 is built from 14 residues. V lost 6 bases to trimming and J lost 4 bases; unmatched junction nucleotides: 10. The CDR3 DNA is TGCAGCGTAGTTGGGGGACTAGCTCCATACGAGCAGTACGTC. Protein sequence: CSVVGGLAPYEQYV.

V and J are TRBV9 and TRBJ1-2; the match to TRBD1 covers 8 bases. With 0 bases clipped from V and 0 bases from J, the junction kept 13 bases outside the gene matches. The CDR3 is made up of 19 amino acids. The germline gives CDR1 SGDLS, CDR2 YYNGEE. The CDR3 loop reads CASSVEPRDRRPANYGYTF. CDR3 nucleotide sequence: TGTGCCAGCAGCGTAGAACCTAGGGACAGGAGACCTGCTAACTATGGCTACACCTTC. The variable domain in full, with the rest retrieved from reference TRBV9 and TRBJ1-2, is DSGVTQTPKHLITATGQRVTLRCSPRSGDLSVYWYQQSLDQGLQFLIQYYNGEERAKGNILERFSAQQFPDLHSELNLSSLELGDSALYFCASSVEPRDRRPANYGYTFGSGTRLTVV.

Only a few counts were recorded for this clonotype. J is TRBJ2-3 and V is TRBV5-1, with D possibly TRBD1 on 6 matching bases. Trimming removed 2 bases at V and 9 bases at J, with 13 bases between. The V gene's germline CDR1 is SGHRS and CDR2 YFSETQ. This CDR3 is 13 amino acids long. CDR3 protein: CASSFPDSPTQYF. DNA for the CDR3: TGCGCCAGCAGCTTCCCGGACAGTCCAACGCAGTATTTT. The full variable domain, its missing parts supplied by reference TRBV5-1 and TRBJ2-3, is KAGVTQTPRYLIKTRGQQVTLSCSPISGHRSVSWYQQTPGQGLQFLFEYFSETQRNKGNFPGRFSGRQFSNSRSEMNVSTLELGDSALYLCASSFPDSPTQYFGPGTRLTVL.

This clonotype was observed a handful of times. The chain combines TRBV24-1 with TRBJ2-6; TRBD1 agrees at 8 bases. After removal of 2 bases from V and 4 bases from J, the junction contained 3 bases not matched to a gene. The CDR3 is made up of 16 amino acids. Germline CDR1 KGHDR, CDR2 SFDVKD. The CDR3 DNA follows: TGTGCCACCAGTGATTGGACAGGGTCCGGGGCCAACGTCCTGACTTTC. Its protein is CATSDWTGSGANVLTF.

The chain recombines TRBV5-1 with TRBJ2-2; 7 bases match TRBD2. CDR1 and CDR2 from the germline V gene are SGHRS and YFSETQ. This CDR3 comprises 15 residues. V lost 2 bases and J lost 5; bases outside the gene matches: 6. The CDR3 region is CASSLTPGGTGELFF. In DNA, the CDR3 is TGCGCCAGCAGCTTAACCCCCGGGGGGACCGGGGAGCTGTTTTTT.

This clonotype came up a few times. The V gene is TRBV30, the J gene TRBJ1-2; the D gene is possibly TRBD1 (6 bases). Trimming stripped 2 bases from V and 5 bases from J, with 12 bases between. CDR1 is GTSNPN, CDR2 SVGIG, per germline (reference sequence). The CDR3 contains 13 residues. The CDR3 loop reads CAWSHGQLYGYTF. The CDR3 DNA reads TGTGCCTGGAGTCATGGACAGCTTTATGGCTACACCTTC. Based on the CDR3 plus reference TRBV30 and TRBJ1-2, the full variable domain is SQTIHQWPATLVQPVGSPLSLECTVEGTSNPNLYWYRQAAGRGLQLLFYSVGIGQISSEVPQNLSASRPQDRQFILSSKKLLLSDSGFYLCAWSHGQLYGYTFGSGTRLTVV.

This sequence joins TRBV5-1 and TRBJ1-1; D ambiguous. Germline V gene data show CDR1 as SGHRS and CDR2 as YFSETQ. V was trimmed by 0 bases and J by 4 bases, leaving 7 bases between them. This CDR3 has 13 residues. The CDR3 bases are TGCGCCAGCAGCTTGGTACAGTCCACTGAAGCTTTCTTT. Its translation is CASSLVQSTEAFF.

The V call is TRBV13, the J call TRBJ1-4, with D unclear. Between the trimmed V and J ends, which lost 5 bases and 5 bases, there was a span of 9 bases. Germline lookup yields CDR1 PRHDT and CDR2 FYEKMQ (reference sequence). The CDR3 loop spans 13 amino acids. The CDR3 nucleotides are TGTGCCAGCAGCCCAACCAGGAATGAAAAACTGTTTTTT. Translated: CASSPTRNEKLFF.

The chain couples TRBV28 to TRBJ2-5; 7 bases agree with TRBD2. After removal of 7 bases from V and 4 bases from J, the junction contained 12 bases not matched to a gene. CDR1 is MDHEN and CDR2 is SYDVKM in the germline V gene. CDR3 length equals 15 residues. DNA of the CDR3: TGTGCCAGCACAGGGCGTGGGGGGGTCAGAGAGACCCAGTACTTC. Protein product: CASTGRGGVRETQYF.